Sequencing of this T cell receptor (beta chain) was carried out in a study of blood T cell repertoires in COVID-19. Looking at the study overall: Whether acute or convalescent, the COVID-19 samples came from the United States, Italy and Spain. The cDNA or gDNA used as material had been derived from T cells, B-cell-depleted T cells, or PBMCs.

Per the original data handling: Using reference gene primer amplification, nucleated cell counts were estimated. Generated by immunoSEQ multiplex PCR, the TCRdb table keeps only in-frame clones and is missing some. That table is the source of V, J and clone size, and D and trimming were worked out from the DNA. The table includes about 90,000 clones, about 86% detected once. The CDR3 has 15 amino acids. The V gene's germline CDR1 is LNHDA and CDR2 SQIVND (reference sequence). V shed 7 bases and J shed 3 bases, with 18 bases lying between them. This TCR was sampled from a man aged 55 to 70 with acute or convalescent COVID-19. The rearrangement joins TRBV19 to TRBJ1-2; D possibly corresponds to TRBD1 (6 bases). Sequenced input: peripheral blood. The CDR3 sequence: CASTPHREGHYGYTF. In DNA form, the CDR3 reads TGTGCCAGTACCCCTCACAGGGAGGGGCACTATGGCTACACCTTC.